These 2 T cell receptor beta chains share one sample of origin, sequenced in a study of cytomegalovirus exposure and HLA in healthy donors. The PCR contained 60 Vbeta and 13 Jbeta primers. Measured with immunoSEQ multiplex PCR; TCRdb has only the in-frame clones, and not every one. The data hold approximately 190,000 clones, with just under 70% observed a single time. Sequencing was performed on PBMCs. Receptors were obtained from a man aged 40-50 years in good health and CMV-seropositive.

This clone was seen a few times. The chain combines TRBV5-4 with TRBJ1-5; the D gene is possibly TRBD1 (6 bases). The CDR3 spans 14 residues. From germline, CDR1 is SGHNT and CDR2 YYREEE (reference sequence). V dropped 0 bases and J dropped 7 bases, with 11 bases sitting between them. This CDR3 reads CASSLDRADQPQHF. CDR3 nucleotide sequence: TGTGCCAGCAGCTTGGACAGGGCGGACCAGCCCCAGCATTTT.

This sequence joins TRBV9 and TRBJ1-3, with 8 bases matching TRBD1. Germline CDR1 and CDR2: SGDLS and YYNGEE. The CDR3 consists of 14 residues. Losses at the gene ends were 4 bases for V and 2 bases for J; bases not matched to a gene: 2. CDR3 DNA: TGTGCCAGCAGCCTACAGGGGGCTGGAAACACCATATATTTT. Protein product: CASSLQGAGNTIYF.